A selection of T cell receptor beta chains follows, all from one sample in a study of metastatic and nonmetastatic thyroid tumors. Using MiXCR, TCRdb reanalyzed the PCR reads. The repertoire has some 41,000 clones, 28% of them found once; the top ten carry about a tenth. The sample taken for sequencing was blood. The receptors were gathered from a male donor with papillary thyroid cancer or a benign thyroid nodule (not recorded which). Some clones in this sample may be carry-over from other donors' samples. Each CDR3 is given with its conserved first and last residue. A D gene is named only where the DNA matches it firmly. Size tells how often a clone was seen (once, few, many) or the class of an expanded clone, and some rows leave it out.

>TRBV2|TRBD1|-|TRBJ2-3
TGTGCCAGCAGTTATCAGGGGGACACAGATACGCAGTATTTT
CASSYQGDTDTQYF
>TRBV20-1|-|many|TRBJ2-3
TGCAGTCCCCTCTGGGAAGGCACAGATACGCAGTATTTT
CSPLWEGTDTQYF
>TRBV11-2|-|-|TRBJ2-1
TGTGCCAGCAGCTCACTGGACTCCGGTTGGCATCAGCAGTTCTTC
CASSSLDSGWHQQFF
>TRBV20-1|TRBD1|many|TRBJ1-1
TGCAGTGCTGCAGGGGGAGGGAGCACTGAAGCTTTCTTT
CSAAGGGSTEAFF
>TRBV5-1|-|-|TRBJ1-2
TGCGCCAGCAACTTCACGGCGCCAGGGCTAAACTATGGCTACACCTTC
CASNFTAPGLNYGYTF
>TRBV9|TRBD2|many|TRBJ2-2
TGTGCCAGCAGCCCGCGGTCGGGGGGGTTGAACACCGGGGAGCTGTTTTTT
CASSPRSGGLNTGELFF
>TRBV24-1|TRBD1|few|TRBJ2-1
TGTGCCACCAGTGCAATCCGGGACAGGTGTTACGATGAGCAGTTCTTC
CATSAIRDRCYDEQFF
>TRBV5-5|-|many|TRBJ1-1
TGTGCCAGCAGCACAACTGTGGGACAAAGAGCTTTCTTT
CASSTTVGQRAFF
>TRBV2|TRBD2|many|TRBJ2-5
TGTGCCAGCAGTAACTCCATGACTAGCTTCTCAGAGACCCAGTACTTC
CASSNSMTSFSETQYF
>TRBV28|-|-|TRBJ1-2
TGTGCCAGCAGTTTGCCCACTCTGGGTAATGGCTACACCTTC
CASSLPTLGNGYTF
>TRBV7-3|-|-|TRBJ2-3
TGTGCCAGCAGCTTAACTTTGTGGCGTTCAGGAGATACGCAGTATTTT
CASSLTLWRSGDTQYF
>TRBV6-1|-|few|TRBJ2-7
TGTGCCAGCAGTGAGCAGGGGTCCTCCTACGAGCAGTACTTC
CASSEQGSSYEQYF
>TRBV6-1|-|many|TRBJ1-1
TGTGCCAGCAGTCTTAGAAATGAAGCTTTCTTT
CASSLRNEAFF
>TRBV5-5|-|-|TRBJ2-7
TGTGCCAGCAGCTTGGAGTTAGCTGGGGTTCGGGAGGAGCAGTACTTC
CASSLELAGVREEQYF
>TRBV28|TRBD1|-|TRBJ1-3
TGTGCCAGCAGTTTACCCTCAGGGGGGCAGGGTGGAAACACCATATATTTT
CASSLPSGGQGGNTIYF
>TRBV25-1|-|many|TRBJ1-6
TGTGCCAGCAGTGAAGGGGGGTTTTATTCACCCCTCCACTTT
CASSEGGFYSPLHF
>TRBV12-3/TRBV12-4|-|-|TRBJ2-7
TGTGCCAGAGGATGTGGCGGGACCCCTCCCAAATACGAGCAGTACTTC
CARGCGGTPPKYEQYF